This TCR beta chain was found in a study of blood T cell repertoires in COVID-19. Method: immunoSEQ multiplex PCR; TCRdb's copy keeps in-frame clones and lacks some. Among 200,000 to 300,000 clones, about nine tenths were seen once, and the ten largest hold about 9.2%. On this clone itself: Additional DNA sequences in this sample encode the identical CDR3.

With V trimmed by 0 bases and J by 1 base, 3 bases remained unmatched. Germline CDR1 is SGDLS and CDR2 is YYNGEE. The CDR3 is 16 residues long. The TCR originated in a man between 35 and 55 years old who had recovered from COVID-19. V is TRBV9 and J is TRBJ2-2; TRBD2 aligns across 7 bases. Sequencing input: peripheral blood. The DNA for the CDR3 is TGTGCCAGCAGCGTAGGCGGCGGGAGGAACACCGGGGAGCTGTTTTTT. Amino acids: CASSVGGGRNTGELFF.